This entry is about one TCR beta chain. Antigen: not known. The data were taken from a study of response to subunit inactivated influenza vaccine. J was trimmed by 4 bases and V by 4 bases; bases with no gene match: 9. The CDR3 extends over 15 amino acids. Germline assignment: CDR1 SGHVS and CDR2 FQNEAQ. MiXCR, applied by TCRdb to the RT-PCR reads, yields one record per CDR3 protein. The data hold approximately 730,000 distinct CDR3 sequences, with about 14% observed a single time. Points from the study as a whole: Few new T cells, the authors suggested, are recruited by each seasonal influenza vaccination.

V usage is TRBV7-8 and J usage is TRBJ1-1; the match to TRBD1 covers 7 bases. The TCR originated in a man over 45 who received an inactivated influenza vaccine. Sample: PBMCs from blood, taken 14 to 15 days before vaccination. The CDR3 region has the DNA TGTGCCAGCAGCTCATTCACAGGGGTCTCCACTGAAGCTTTCTTT. This gives the protein CASSSFTGVSTEAFF.